This entry lists 28 T cell receptor beta chains sequenced from one sample in a study of a mutant IDH1 vaccine in newly diagnosed glioma. This sample's time point: week 23, last vaccination. Topical imiquimod was applied with each vaccine dose, which held 300 ug of mutant IDH1 20-mer peptide. TCRdb keeps only in-frame clones here, not all; method: immunoSEQ multiplex PCR. The data contain about 65,000 clones, 70% to 90% of them singletons. The antigens of these receptors remain unknown. Sequenced here: PBMCs, sampled from a glioma patient whose treatment included an IDH1 peptide vaccine. All receptors come from a young man with glioma.

The V and J genes are TRBV10-3 and TRBJ2-1; 11 bases line up with TRBD1. After removal of 8 bases from V and 6 bases from J, the junction contained 9 bases not matched to a gene. The CDR3 is 15 amino acids. Germline V gene data show CDR1 as ENHRY and CDR2 as SYGVKD. This CDR3 reads CAIDLGQGARNEQFF. CDR3 nucleotides: TGTGCCATCGATTTAGGACAGGGGGCGCGCAATGAGCAGTTCTTC.

V usage is TRBV28 and J usage is TRBJ1-3; D is undetermined. Germline loops: CDR1 MDHEN, CDR2 SYDVKM. V was trimmed by 7 bases and J by 2 bases, leaving 18 bases between them. The CDR3 consists of 16 residues. The CDR3 protein is CASTLRRATPGNTIYF. CDR3 sequence (DNA): TGTGCCAGCACACTAAGGAGGGCGACCCCTGGAAACACCATATATTTT.

V is TRBV7-7 and J is TRBJ2-1, with a weak D call TRBD2 (6 bases). CDR1 is SSHAT, CDR2 FNYEAQ, per germline (reference sequence). The CDR3 consists of 16 residues. The ends were cut back, 6 bases at V and 0 bases at J, with 15 bases in the middle. CDR3 bases: TGTGCCAGCAGTATCCGGCTAGCGAGCTCCTACAATGAGCAGTTCTTC. It specifies CASSIRLASSYNEQFF.

This clone was seen just once. V is TRBV5-1 and J is TRBJ1-4; no reliable D call. The CDR3 spans 16 residues. Trimming shortened V by 0 bases and J by 0 bases, and 9 bases separated the two germline ends. Germline CDR1 is SGHRS and CDR2 is YFSETQ. The CDR3 DNA sequence: TGCGCCAGCAGCTTGGTCGGTGCTACAACTAATGAAAAACTGTTTTTT. Amino acids: CASSLVGATTNEKLFF.

This sequence joins TRBV19 and TRBJ1-5; TRBD1 matches at 11 bases. CDR1 is LNHDA, CDR2 SQIVND, per germline (reference sequence). The CDR3 consists of 17 residues. V was clipped by 4 bases and J by 6 bases; unmatched bases: 11. The CDR3 here is CASSNFGGQGAGQPQHF. In DNA, the CDR3 is TGTGCCAGTAGTAATTTCGGTGGACAGGGGGCCGGTCAGCCCCAGCATTTT.

The chain links TRBV6-6 to TRBJ1-2; no firm D call. Looked up from germline, CDR1 is MNHNY and CDR2 is SVGAGI (reference sequence). V lost 6 bases, J lost 2 bases, and 10 bases lay in between. CDR3 length: 13 residues. The chain's CDR3 is CASSPDGNYGYTF. In DNA form, the CDR3 reads TGTGCCAGCAGCCCCGACGGAAACTATGGCTACACCTTC.

The genes are TRBV7-2 and TRBJ2-1; TRBD2 agrees at 9 bases. Germline loops: CDR1 SGHTA, CDR2 FQGNSA. The trim removed 5 bases at V and 10 bases at J, leaving 9 bases unmatched. CDR3 length: 14 amino acids. The CDR3 is CASSPPPLAGEQFF. The CDR3 DNA reads as TGTGCCAGCAGCCCCCCCCCTCTAGCGGGGGAGCAGTTCTTC.

In its sample, this clone was seen once. This sequence joins TRBV6-6 and TRBJ2-1; unclear D gene. The V end lost 6 bases, the J end lost 5 bases, and 14 bases lay between the germline ends. The CDR3 runs to 14 residues. In germline, CDR1 is MNHNY, CDR2 SVGAGI (reference sequence). This CDR3 is CASRPRGAHNEQFF. CDR3 coding DNA: TGTGCCAGCAGGCCCCGTGGAGCACACAATGAGCAGTTCTTC.

The V and J genes are TRBV18 and TRBJ2-3; D gene uncertain. The CDR3 is 16 amino acids. Trimming left V 2 bases short and J 0 bases short, with 12 bases between. Germline V lookup: CDR1 KGHSH, CDR2 LQKENI. The CDR3, as DNA: TGTGCCAGCTCACCAATTTACGCGGCTAGCACAGATACGCAGTATTTT. Translating it yields CASSPIYAASTDTQYF. The full variable domain, with the rest looked up from reference TRBV18 and TRBJ2-3, is NAGVMQNPRHLVRRRGQEARLRCSPMKGHSHVYWYRQLPEEGLKFMVYLQKENIIDESGMPKERFSAEFPKEGPSILRIQQVVRGDSAAYFCASSPIYAASTDTQYFGPGTRLTVL.

This clone was recorded a few times. The chain recombines TRBV23-1 with TRBJ1-1; TRBD1 matches 7 bases. TRBV23-1 is classed as an ORF, of uncertain function. This CDR3 has 16 amino acids. V lost 2 bases to trimming and J lost 5 bases; unmatched junction nucleotides: 11. The CDR3 region has the DNA TGCGCCAGCAGTCAAGGAGTACAGGGGCGTTGGACTGAAGCTTTCTTT. It specifies CASSQGVQGRWTEAFF.

This chain uses TRBV5-6 with TRBJ1-1, with 8 positions matching TRBD1. The CDR3 extends over 16 amino acids. Germline CDR1 SGHDT, CDR2 YYEEEE. Unmatched junction bases numbered 6, after V lost 2 bases and J lost 0 bases. The CDR3 is CASSLLTGVLNTEAFF. For the CDR3, the DNA is TGTGCCAGCAGCTTACTGACAGGGGTCTTGAACACTGAAGCTTTCTTT.

The chain's CDR3 is CASSLYGTGGETQYF. The CDR3 nucleotides read TGTGCCAGCAGTTTATACGGGACAGGGGGGGAGACCCAGTACTTC. V gene TRBV27 combines with J gene TRBJ2-5; 11 bases line up with TRBD1. The J segment lost 5 bases and the V segment lost 1 base, leaving 3 bases of the junction unmatched. CDR3 size: 15 residues. Germline V gene lookup returns CDR1 MNHEY and CDR2 SMNVEV (reference sequence).

The rearrangement joins TRBV27 to TRBJ1-1; perhaps TRBD1 as D (6 bases). This CDR3 is 14 amino acids long. Deletions cut 3 bases from V and 5 bases from J, with 13 bases between. CDR1 is MNHEY, CDR2 SMNVEV, per germline (reference sequence). In DNA, the CDR3 is TGTGCCAGCAGTTTTGGGGAGGGGGAGACTGAAGCTTTCTTT. This encodes CASSFGEGETEAFF.

Written as DNA, the CDR3 is TGCGCCAGCAGTTCAACAGGGCCTTCTGGAAACACCATATATTTT. Translating gives CASSSTGPSGNTIYF. The V and J genes are TRBV5-1 and TRBJ1-3, with D possibly being TRBD1 (6 bases). This CDR3 spans 15 amino acids. The V end was cut by 5 bases, the J end by 1 base, with 13 bases between. CDR1 and CDR2 (germline): SGHRS, YFSETQ.

The chain has TRBV7-9 and TRBJ2-5; D perhaps matches TRBD2 (7 bases). Germline loops: CDR1 SEHNR, CDR2 FQNEAQ (reference sequence). V was pared by 5 bases and J by 3 bases, with 16 bases between. The CDR3 has 15 amino acids. The CDR3 sequence is CASSRSQGGKETQYF. CDR3 DNA sequence: TGTGCCAGCAGCCGTTCACAGGGAGGGAAAGAGACCCAGTACTTC.

The chain is built from TRBV2 and TRBJ1-1; a possible D gene is TRBD1 (6 bases). The CDR3 totals 14 residues. Trimming left V 4 bases short and J 1 base short, with 10 bases between. Germline loops: CDR1 SNHLY, CDR2 FYNNEI. The CDR3 region is CASSGGGQNTEAFF. The DNA of the CDR3 is TGTGCCAGCAGTGGCGGGGGGCAGAACACTGAAGCTTTCTTT.

V is TRBV28 and J is TRBJ1-2, with 8 bases that match TRBD1. CDR3 size: 16 residues. Germline lookup yields CDR1 MDHEN and CDR2 SYDVKM. V was pared by 5 bases and J by 2 bases, with 10 bases of the junction left unmatched. CDR3 amino acids: CASSQGAAGHNYGYTF. CDR3 nucleotide sequence: TGTGCCAGCAGTCAGGGGGCGGCAGGCCACAACTATGGCTACACCTTC.

The rearrangement links TRBV27 to TRBJ1-5; TRBD1 matches 8 bases. Per germline, CDR1 MNHEY and CDR2 SMNVEV (reference sequence). The CDR3 covers 15 residues. V shed 3 bases, J shed 5 bases, and the junction held 6 bases outside the gene matches. The DNA for the CDR3 is TGTGCCAGCAGTTTTGGGACAGGCTCAGATCAGCCCCAGCATTTT. Protein: CASSFGTGSDQPQHF.

This clone is a singleton in its sample. The chain employs TRBV7-6 and TRBJ1-1; a possible D gene is TRBD1 (6 bases). Germline CDR1 SGHVS, CDR2 FNYEAQ. This CDR3 has 15 residues. V was pared by 5 bases and J by 2 bases, with 15 bases between. The CDR3 coding sequence is TGTGCCAGCAGCCAGAAAGAGGGACATAACACTGAAGCTTTCTTT. Its translation is CASSQKEGHNTEAFF.

This chain joins TRBV5-3 and TRBJ2-7; the D gene could be TRBD1 or TRBD2 (5 bases each). TRBV5-3 is classed as an ORF, of uncertain function. This CDR3 spans 15 amino acids. V gave up 8 bases and J gave up 0 bases, with 18 bases separating them. CDR3 protein: CASSLTRGLSYEQYF. Written as DNA, the CDR3 is TGTGCCAGCAGCCTAACGAGGGGTCTCTCCTACGAGCAGTACTTC.

The chain carries TRBV27 and TRBJ2-3; 7 positions agree with TRBD2. The germline CDR1 and CDR2 sequences are MNHEY and SMNVEV (reference sequence). The CDR3 sequence is 12 residues long. The V segment lost 7 bases and the J segment 6 bases; nucleotides outside the gene matches: 4. The CDR3 DNA reads as TGTGCCAGCATCGGGGGAGGGGATACGCAGTATTTT. Residues: CASIGGGDTQYF.

The gene calls are TRBV6-6 and TRBJ2-7; D call uncertain. This CDR3 spans 12 amino acids. Germline V gives CDR1 MNHNY, CDR2 SVGAGI (reference sequence). V gave up 4 bases and J gave up 0 bases, with 4 bases separating them. CDR3 sequence: CASSSSSYEQYF. The DNA for the CDR3 is TGTGCCAGCAGTTCGTCCTCCTACGAGCAGTACTTC.

This chain uses TRBV6-6 with TRBJ1-2, with TRBD1 matching 7 bases. Germline CDR1 is MNHNY and CDR2 is SVGAGI (reference sequence). J lost 4 bases, V lost 6 bases, and 8 bases had no gene match. This CDR3 is built from 14 residues. The CDR3 DNA follows: TGTGCCAGCAGGGGAGGGGGCGAGGGCTATGGCTACACCTTC. This translates into CASRGGGEGYGYTF.

The J gene is TRBJ1-2, the V gene TRBV4-1; 7 nucleotides line up with TRBD1. CDR1 is MGHRA and CDR2 is YSYEKL in the germline V gene. With V trimmed by 6 bases and J by 4 bases, 20 bases remained unmatched. The CDR3 runs to 18 residues. The CDR3 DNA reads as TGCGCCAGCAGGCGAGCCTACGCGGGACAGAACAGTGGCTATGGCTACACCTTC. Its protein is CASRRAYAGQNSGYGYTF.

This chain connects TRBV15 to TRBJ1-6; D gene uncertain. Trimming shortened V by 8 bases and J by 9 bases, and 11 bases separated the two germline ends. Germline assignment: CDR1 LNHNV and CDR2 YYDKDF (reference sequence). The CDR3 length is 12 residues. The CDR3 DNA reads TGTGCCACCGCGGTACCGCCTTCACCCCTCCACTTT. Its translation: CATAVPPSPLHF.

The CDR3 bases are TGTGCCAGCTCCCCTCGGACAGGGCCAACACCGAACACTGAAGCTTTCTTT. This translates into CASSPRTGPTPNTEAFF. V gene TRBV18 combines with J gene TRBJ1-1; 8 nucleotides match TRBD1. Per the germline V gene, CDR1 is KGHSH and CDR2 is LQKENI. This CDR3 has 17 residues. J lost 1 base, V lost 6 bases, and 13 bases had no gene match.

The V and J genes are TRBV29-1 and TRBJ2-1, with D possibly TRBD2 on 6 matching bases. Trimming pared 6 bases from V and 5 bases from J, leaving 14 bases between. The CDR3 is 13 amino acids. Germline loops: CDR1 SQVTM, CDR2 ANQGSEA. CDR3 nucleotides: TGCAGCGTCCCTGGCGGGGTTCACAATGAGCAGTTCTTC. Its protein is CSVPGGVHNEQFF.

This chain joins TRBV6-5 and TRBJ2-2; D unresolved. CDR3 size: 12 residues. Trimming shortened V by 0 bases and J by 4 bases, and 0 bases separated the two germline ends. Germline V gene lookup returns CDR1 MNHEY and CDR2 SVGAGI. CDR3 region: CASSYSTGELFF. The CDR3 nucleotides are TGTGCCAGCAGTTACTCCACCGGGGAGCTGTTTTTT.